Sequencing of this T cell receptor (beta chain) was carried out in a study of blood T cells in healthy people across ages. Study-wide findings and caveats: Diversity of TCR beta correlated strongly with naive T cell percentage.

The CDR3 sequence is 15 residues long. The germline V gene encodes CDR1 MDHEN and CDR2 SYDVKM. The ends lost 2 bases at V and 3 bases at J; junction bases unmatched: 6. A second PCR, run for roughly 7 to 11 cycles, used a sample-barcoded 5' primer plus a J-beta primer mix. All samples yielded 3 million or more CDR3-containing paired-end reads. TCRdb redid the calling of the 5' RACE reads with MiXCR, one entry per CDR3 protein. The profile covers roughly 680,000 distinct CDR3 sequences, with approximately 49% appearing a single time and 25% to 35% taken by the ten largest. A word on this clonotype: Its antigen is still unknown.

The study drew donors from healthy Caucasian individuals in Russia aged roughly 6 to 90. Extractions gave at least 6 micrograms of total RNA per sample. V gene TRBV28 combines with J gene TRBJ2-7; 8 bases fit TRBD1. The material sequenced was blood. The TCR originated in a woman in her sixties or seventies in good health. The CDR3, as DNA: TGTGCCAGCAGTTTACAGCCGGGACAGGACTACGAGCAGTACTTC. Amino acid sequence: CASSLQPGQDYEQYF.